Detailed here is one TCR beta chain. What it binds is not known. Germline lookup yields CDR1 SGHAT and CDR2 FQDESV (reference sequence). The CDR3 has 15 residues. V lost 5 bases, J lost 6 bases, and 5 bases stayed unmatched. The sample belongs to a study of T cell responses to AZD1222 COVID-19 vaccine. Measured with immunoSEQ multiplex PCR; TCRdb has only the in-frame clones, and not every one. This sample has tens of thousands of clones, with 82% found just once. The study, taken as a whole, reports: Donors were chiefly white British, with a greater number of females, and clonal diversity was perhaps underestimated. Sampling captured repertoires only after the peak T cell response.

This clonotype originated in an adult in good health. The specimen comprised peripheral blood, sampled on day 0 of AZD1222 vaccination. V usage is TRBV11-1 and J usage is TRBJ1-6, with TRBD1 matching 9 bases. The CDR3 region is CASSLQQGANSPLHF. In DNA, the CDR3 is TGTGCCAGCAGCCTCCAACAGGGGGCTAATTCACCCCTCCACTTT.